The 2 T cell receptor beta chains below all came from one sample that was sequenced in a study of cytomegalovirus exposure and HLA in healthy donors (dated by TCRdb to between 2016 and 2019). Libraries were prepared through the immunoSEQ multiplex PCR assay. As stored in TCRdb, this immuneACCESS dataset retains in-frame rearrangements with V and J assigned. A fraction of the clones does not appear; measured against another copy, unresolved V genes explain less than half of the discrepancy, and the remainder lacks a known reason. Here the sample has some 240,000 clones; approximately 87% occur a single time. The ten top clones hold 4.5% to 6% of the sample. The sample was PBMCs. Receptor source: a woman between 18 and 30 years old in good health and CMV-seronegative.

This chain joins TRBV5-4 and TRBJ1-2, with D uncertain. V lost 4 bases to trimming and J lost 4 bases, with 11 bases between them. Germline-derived CDR1 and CDR2 are SGHNT and YYREEE (reference sequence). The CDR3 is made up of 13 amino acids. CDR3 bases: TGTGCCAGCAGCGGCCAGATGAGCTATGGCTACACCTTC. This sequence encodes CASSGQMSYGYTF.

This clone has just one count. Within the sample, other DNA sequences also encode this same CDR3. The chain links TRBV29-1 to TRBJ2-3; 12 bases map to TRBD1. This CDR3 is 13 amino acids long. Germline loops: CDR1 SQVTM, CDR2 ANQGSEA. Trimming took 7 bases from V and 5 from J; bases not matched to a gene: 4. CDR3 loop: CSGGQGARDTQYF. The DNA for the CDR3 is TGCAGCGGGGGACAGGGGGCAAGAGATACGCAGTATTTT.